This T cell receptor beta chain came from a study of metastatic and nonmetastatic thyroid tumors. This clone has at least ten counts. Each patient came to thyroid surgery without any prior treatment (of any kind). CDR1 and CDR2 (germline): DFQATT, SNEGSKA (reference sequence). This CDR3 region has 15 residues. V lost 1 base to trimming and J lost 3 bases, with 14 bases between them. In the authors' workflow: Differences in CDR3 between clinicopathological groups were drawn on to build a classifier intended to discriminate distant-metastatic papillary thyroid cancer patients. TCRdb re-called the PCR reads with MiXCR. The V and J calls were determined by TCRdb, not by the authors. The data show around 26,000 clones, about 20% seen once.

The V call is TRBV20-1, the J call TRBJ2-3; no clear D. Material for sequencing was adjacent normal tissue. The sequence came from a female donor with papillary thyroid cancer or a benign thyroid nodule (not recorded which). Some clones in this sample may be carry-over from other donors' samples. The CDR3 bases are TGCAGTGCTAGAGTCCGAGCCGTTATGACAGATACGCAGTATTTT. Translation: CSARVRAVMTDTQYF.